The 16 T cell receptor beta chains given below trace back to one sample, sequenced in a study of shared clonotypes between healthy human individuals. Here immunoSEQ multiplex PCR was the method, and the copy in TCRdb shows in-frame clones only, minus some. The data show some 2,500,000 clones, with 93% seen just once and 0.36% held by the top ten. Input material: naive CD4+ T cells from PBMCs. Subset denoted: CD45RA+ positively selected. The receptors originated from a man between 18 and 35 years old in good health. Some clones in this sample may be carry-over from other donors' samples.

This sequence joins TRBV11-1 and TRBJ2-7, with D unclear. Trimming left V 5 bases short and J 1 base short, with 12 bases between. The CDR3 is 14 residues long. Germline V gene data show CDR1 as SGHAT and CDR2 as FQDESV (reference sequence). CDR3 sequence (DNA): TGTGCCAGCAGCCTACCAGACCCATCCTACGAGCAGTACTTC. Amino acid sequence: CASSLPDPSYEQYF.

This chain connects TRBV5-1 to TRBJ1-2; D is unresolved. Trimming shortened V by 4 bases and J by 2 bases, and 12 bases separated the two germline ends. Germline V gene data show CDR1 as SGHRS and CDR2 as YFSETQ. This CDR3 has 14 residues. The CDR3 nucleotides read TGCGCCAGCAGCATGGAGACGGTAAACTATGGCTACACCTTC. Encoded protein: CASSMETVNYGYTF.

The chain recombines TRBV2 with TRBJ2-5, with D unresolved. Per germline, CDR1 SNHLY and CDR2 FYNNEI. The CDR3 sequence is 13 residues long. Trimming took 2 bases from V and 1 from J, leaving 5 bases between them. This chain's CDR3 is CASSEWPQETQYF. The CDR3 DNA reads TGTGCCAGCAGTGAATGGCCCCAAGAGACCCAGTACTTC.

The rearrangement joins TRBV19 to TRBJ2-5; a weak D match, TRBD1 (6 bases). This CDR3 contains 14 residues. Germline V lookup: CDR1 LNHDA, CDR2 SQIVND (reference sequence). Trimming removed 3 bases at V and 9 bases at J, with 17 bases between. CDR3 nucleotide sequence: TGTGCCAGTAGTATCCAGGGCCTACAGGGACCCCAGTACTTC. It encodes CASSIQGLQGPQYF. Drawing the rest from reference TRBV19 and TRBJ2-5, the complete variable domain is DGGITQSPKYLFRKEGQNVTLSCEQNLNHDAMYWYRQDPGQGLRLIYYSQIVNDFQKGDIAEGYSVSREKKESFPLTVTSAQKNPTAFYLCASSIQGLQGPQYFGPGTRLLVL.

This clone was detected once. This chain uses TRBV7-9 with TRBJ1-1, with D unresolved. Germline V CDR1 and CDR2: SEHNR, FQNEAQ (reference sequence). The CDR3 sequence is 14 residues long. The V gene lost 1 base and the J gene lost 2 bases, with 8 bases spanning the gap. CDR3: CASSLDPDNTEAFF. The CDR3 coding sequence is TGTGCCAGCAGCTTAGATCCAGATAACACTGAAGCTTTCTTT.

The V call is TRBV7-9, the J call TRBJ2-2; D unclear. The CDR3 consists of 14 residues. With 3 bases removed from V and 4 bases from J, the gap between germline ends came to 9 bases. From germline, CDR1 is SEHNR and CDR2 FQNEAQ (reference sequence). Written as DNA, the CDR3 is TGTGCCAGCAGCTTTCAGTCTGGCACCGGGGAGCTGTTTTTT. Its protein is CASSFQSGTGELFF.

This chain links TRBV27 with TRBJ2-5; D is undetermined. CDR1 and CDR2 from the germline V gene are MNHEY and SMNVEV (reference sequence). The V end was cut by 11 bases, the J end by 5 bases, with 6 bases between. This CDR3 region has 9 residues. For the CDR3, the DNA is TGTGCCGGAAAGGAGACCCAGTACTTC. Translated, it gives CAGKETQYF.

CDR3 bases: TGTGCCAGCAGTGTTACCCCCACAGATACGCAGTATTTT. Its translation is CASSVTPTDTQYF. J is TRBJ2-3 and V is TRBV2; no definite D call. The CDR3 loop spans 13 amino acids. The ends were cut back, 4 bases at V and 2 bases at J, with 7 bases in the middle. Germline V CDR1 and CDR2: SNHLY, FYNNEI.

The gene calls are TRBV27 and TRBJ2-7; D unresolved. Trimming removed 6 bases from V and 2 bases from J, with 5 bases in between. This CDR3 spans 11 amino acids. CDR1 MNHEY and CDR2 SMNVEV come from the germline V gene (reference sequence). CDR3: CASRPTYEQYF. CDR3 nucleotide sequence: TGTGCCAGCAGACCTACCTACGAGCAGTACTTC.

The rearrangement links TRBV11-1 to TRBJ2-3; D uncertain. The germline gives CDR1 SGHAT, CDR2 FQDESV (reference sequence). This CDR3 has 16 residues. Trimming took off 3 bases at V and 1 base at J, with 14 bases between the two ends. This CDR3 is CASSFTGPSGTDTQYF. The CDR3 DNA sequence: TGTGCCAGCAGCTTCACCGGGCCCTCCGGCACAGATACGCAGTATTTT.

The rearrangement joins TRBV5-1 to TRBJ2-7, with TRBD1 matching 8 bases. CDR1 and CDR2 (germline): SGHRS, YFSETQ. The CDR3 sequence is 14 residues long. V shed 5 bases and J 5 bases; nucleotides not matched to a gene: 9. CDR3 sequence: CASRGIGQGDEQYF. As DNA, the CDR3 is TGCGCCAGCAGGGGAATCGGACAGGGCGACGAGCAGTACTTC.

This clone was counted a single time. This chain uses TRBV5-1 with TRBJ1-1; D may be TRBD1 (6 bases). This CDR3 comprises 15 residues. V lost 0 bases to trimming and J lost 4 bases, with 13 bases between them. Per the germline V gene, CDR1 is SGHRS and CDR2 is YFSETQ. CDR3 nucleotides: TGCGCCAGCAGCTTGGTTGGGGGCTCGGGCACTGAAGCTTTCTTT. Residues: CASSLVGGSGTEAFF.

The genes are TRBV9 and TRBJ2-7, with 8 bases that match TRBD2. CDR1 is SGDLS and CDR2 is YYNGEE in the germline V gene. The CDR3 has 14 amino acids. Trimming removed 4 bases from V and 6 bases from J; junction bases left unmatched: 9. The CDR3 sequence: CASSPQGLASEQYF. The CDR3 nucleotides are TGTGCCAGCAGCCCCCAAGGACTAGCATCCGAGCAGTACTTC.

The gene calls are TRBV28 and TRBJ2-1; D perhaps matches TRBD2 (7 bases). The V gene lost 5 bases and the J gene lost 4 bases, with 15 bases spanning the gap. Germline V CDR1 and CDR2: MDHEN, SYDVKM. This CDR3 is 15 amino acids long. In DNA form, the CDR3 reads TGTGCCAGCAGTGGAGGGGGGGCTGATTACAATGAGCAGTTCTTC. The encoded protein is CASSGGGADYNEQFF.

This chain connects TRBV25-1 to TRBJ2-7; 7 nucleotides line up with TRBD1. The CDR3 has 15 residues. Germline-derived CDR1 and CDR2 are MGHDK and SYGVNS. J was trimmed by 3 bases and V by 5 bases; bases with no gene match: 10. CDR3 loop: CASSTQDRQIYEQYF. The CDR3 bases are TGTGCCAGCAGTACCCAGGACAGGCAGATCTACGAGCAGTACTTC.

The V gene is TRBV18, the J gene TRBJ2-2, with D possibly being TRBD2 (6 bases). The ends were cut back, 6 bases at V and 3 bases at J, with 20 bases in the middle. The CDR3 runs to 17 residues. Germline V gene data show CDR1 as KGHSH and CDR2 as LQKENI. The CDR3, as DNA: TGTGCCAGCTCCCCAACGCCCGGGAGTGCCTACACCGGGGAGCTGTTTTTT. Its protein is CASSPTPGSAYTGELFF.